The 16 T cell receptor beta chains below were found in one sample sequenced in a study of CD8+ T cells in alopecia areata. Reverse transcription of extracted RNA yielded cDNA, which provided the sequencing template. TCRdb keeps only in-frame clones here, not all; method: immunoSEQ multiplex PCR. The sample has 180,000 or so clones; more than 60% are singletons. The sample in question was CD4+ T cells sorted from blood, obtained at week 0. Receptors originate from a human donor with alopecia areata.

The V and J genes are TRBV7-3 and TRBJ2-3; 11 bases fit TRBD2. CDR3 size: 16 residues. Trimming took 4 bases from V and 0 from J; bases not matched to a gene: 3. Looked up from germline, CDR1 is SGHTA and CDR2 is FQGTGA. This CDR3 reads CASSSGLADSTDTQYF. As DNA, the CDR3 is TGTGCCAGCAGCTCGGGACTAGCGGACAGCACAGATACGCAGTATTTT. The variable domain in full, completed from reference TRBV7-3 and TRBJ2-3, reads GAGVSQTPSNKVTEKGKYVELRCDPISGHTALYWYRQSLGQGPEFLIYFQGTGAADDSGLPNDRFFAVRPEGSVSTLKIQRTERGDSAVYLCASSSGLADSTDTQYFGPGTRLTVL.

This clone was observed a handful of times. The chain links TRBV4-3 to TRBJ1-2, with D perhaps TRBD1 (6 bases). From germline, CDR1 is LGHNA and CDR2 YSLEER. CDR3 length equals 16 residues. Trimming took off 0 bases at V and 0 bases at J, with 11 bases between the two ends. The CDR3, as DNA: TGCGCCAGCAGCCAAGATGTGACAGGAGCTAACTATGGCTACACCTTC. It encodes CASSQDVTGANYGYTF.

The chain couples TRBV29-1 to TRBJ1-5; TRBD1 matches 7 bases. This CDR3 spans 12 amino acids. The V gene end was trimmed by 7 bases and the J gene end by 4 bases; junction bases not matched to a gene: 4. Germline-derived CDR1 and CDR2 are SQVTM and ANQGSEA. The CDR3 spells CSASTGNQPQHF. The CDR3 coding sequence is TGCAGCGCCTCGACAGGGAATCAGCCCCAGCATTTT.

This clone was seen a handful of times. V and J are TRBV20-1 and TRBJ1-5; 8 bases align to TRBD1. This CDR3 is 8 amino acids long. The germline V gene has CDR1 DFQATT and CDR2 SNEGSKA (reference sequence). The CDR3 DNA is TGCAGGGACGGACAGGGGCATTTT. It codes for CRDGQGHF.

This clone was observed a handful of times. V and J are TRBV30 and TRBJ2-4; tentatively, D is TRBD2 (7 bases). Germline V gene data show CDR1 as GTSNPN and CDR2 as SVGIG (reference sequence). Trimming removed 4 bases at V and 2 bases at J, with 12 bases between. This CDR3 has 14 residues. CDR3 residues: CAWKWGGSKNIQYF. DNA for the CDR3: TGTGCCTGGAAGTGGGGGGGCTCCAAAAACATTCAGTACTTC.

This clone has just a few counts. The V and J genes are TRBV12-5 and TRBJ2-1, with D unclear. V lost 7 bases and J 5 bases, leaving 15 bases between the germline ends. The CDR3 has 14 residues. From germline, CDR1 is LGHNT and CDR2 FRNRAP. The CDR3 bases are TGTGCTAGTGCCGCCCGTAACCAAAACAATGAGCAGTTCTTC. Translating gives CASAARNQNNEQFF. Together with reference TRBV12-5 and TRBJ2-1, the CDR3 gives the full variable domain: DARVTQTPRHKVTEMGQEVTMRCQPILGHNTVFWYRQTMMQGLELLAYFRNRAPLDDSGMPKDRFSAEMPDATLATLKIQPSEPRDSAVYFCASAARNQNNEQFFGPGTRLTVL.

This clone was picked up a small number of times. This likely comes from a read error, as the CDR3 has no conserved phenylalanine or tryptophan at its end. It is unclear where the CDR3 begins or ends on the DNA, so no DNA is shown, and the CDR3 is as TCRdb lists it. V is TRBV6-1 and J is TRBJ2-3; the table's TRBD2 call for D was not verified on the DNA. CDR1 is MNHNS, CDR2 SASEGT, per germline. The CDR3 is 12 residues long, counting both termini. CDR3 amino acids: CASSERGTDPWV.

V and J are TRBV10-3 and TRBJ2-6; 8 nucleotides line up with TRBD1. The V segment lost 2 bases and the J segment 12 bases; nucleotides outside the gene matches: 9. CDR3 length: 15 residues. CDR1 and CDR2 (germline): ENHRY, SYGVKD. The CDR3 DNA reads TGTGCCATCAGTGAGCCGGACAGGGTAGAATTCGTCCTGACTTTC. Its translation is CAISEPDRVEFVLTF.

The chain couples TRBV9 to TRBJ2-1, with 8 bases identical to TRBD2. The germline gives CDR1 SGDLS, CDR2 YYNGEE. The CDR3 has 17 residues. Losses at the gene ends were 0 bases for V and 9 bases for J; bases not matched to a gene: 14. CDR3 protein: CASSVEQRGPRLSEQFF. As DNA, the CDR3 is TGTGCCAGCAGCGTAGAACAGCGGGGGCCGAGGTTGAGTGAGCAGTTCTTC.

CDR3 bases: TGCAGTGCTAGAAGCGACTATGGCTACACCTTC. Its protein product is CSARSDYGYTF. This chain links TRBV20-1 with TRBJ1-2; no clear D gene. V was cut by 2 bases and J by 3 bases, with 4 bases left in between. This CDR3 has 11 residues. The germline V gene has CDR1 DFQATT and CDR2 SNEGSKA (reference sequence).

There are a few counts of this clone. The chain has TRBV7-3 and TRBJ2-2; no reliable D call. From germline, CDR1 is SGHTA and CDR2 FQGTGA. CDR3 length: 17 residues. Trimming cost V 2 bases and J 0 bases, with 13 bases left between them. The CDR3 is CASSLYSGLANTGELFF. Written as DNA, the CDR3 is TGTGCCAGCAGCTTATATTCAGGCCTCGCGAACACCGGGGAGCTGTTTTTT.

This clone has ten or more counts. The chain carries TRBV7-7 and TRBJ2-3, with a tentative D call TRBD2 (7 bases). Per the germline V gene, CDR1 is SSHAT and CDR2 is FNYEAQ (reference sequence). This CDR3 contains 16 residues. V was trimmed by 5 bases and J by 3 bases, leaving 18 bases between them. The DNA of the CDR3 is TGTGCCAGCAGCACTGGGAGGGGGGGCCGGACAGATACGCAGTATTTT. Its protein is CASSTGRGGRTDTQYF.

The genes are TRBV12-5 and TRBJ1-5; unclear D gene. Germline-derived CDR1 and CDR2 are LGHNT and FRNRAP. With 2 bases removed from V and 4 bases from J, the gap between germline ends came to 6 bases. This CDR3 has 13 residues. The CDR3 DNA is TGTGCTAGTGGTTTGTTGGGGAATCAGCCCCAGCATTTT. The encoded protein is CASGLLGNQPQHF.

Many counts were recorded for this clone. The chain couples TRBV13 to TRBJ1-6; tentative D call: TRBD1 (6 bases). V lost 5 bases and J 8 bases, leaving 16 bases between the germline ends. The germline V gene encodes CDR1 PRHDT and CDR2 FYEKMQ (reference sequence). The CDR3 runs 15 residues. CDR3 DNA: TGTGCCAGCAGCCTGGGGGGGGCTGACGATTCACCCCTCCACTTT. Its translation is CASSLGGADDSPLHF.

This chain links TRBV7-9 with TRBJ2-3, with D possibly matching TRBD1 (5 bases). With 6 bases removed from V and 6 bases from J, the gap between germline ends came to 22 bases. Germline V gene data show CDR1 as SEHNR and CDR2 as FQNEAQ (reference sequence). The CDR3 is 16 amino acids. CDR3 DNA: TGTGCCAGCAGGTTAAGACAGACCGATGGCCTGGATACGCAGTATTTT. This encodes CASRLRQTDGLDTQYF.

The rearrangement joins TRBV15 to TRBJ2-3; D call uncertain. CDR1 is LNHNV, CDR2 YYDKDF, per germline (reference sequence). V gave up 1 base and J gave up 7 bases, with 21 bases separating them. This CDR3 comprises 17 residues. In DNA, the CDR3 is TGTGCCACCAGCAGAGCGCGTAACCTCGTTCGTCCCAATACGCAGTATTTT. Residues: CATSRARNLVRPNTQYF.